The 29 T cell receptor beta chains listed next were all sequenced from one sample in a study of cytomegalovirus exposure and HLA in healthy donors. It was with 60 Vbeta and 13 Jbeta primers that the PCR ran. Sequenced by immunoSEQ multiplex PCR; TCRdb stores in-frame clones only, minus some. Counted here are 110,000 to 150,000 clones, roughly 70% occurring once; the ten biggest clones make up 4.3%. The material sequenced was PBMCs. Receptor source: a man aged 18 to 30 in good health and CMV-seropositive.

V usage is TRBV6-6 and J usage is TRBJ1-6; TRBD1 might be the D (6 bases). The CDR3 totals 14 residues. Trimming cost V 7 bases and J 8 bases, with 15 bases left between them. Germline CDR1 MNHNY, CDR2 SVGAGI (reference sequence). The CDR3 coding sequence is TGTGCCAGCACCCGGGACAACACTTATTCACCCCTCCACTTT. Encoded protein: CASTRDNTYSPLHF.

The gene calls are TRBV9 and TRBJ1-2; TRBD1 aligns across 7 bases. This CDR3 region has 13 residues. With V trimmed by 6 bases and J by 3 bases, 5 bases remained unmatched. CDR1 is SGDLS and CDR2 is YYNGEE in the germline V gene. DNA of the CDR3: TGTGCCAGCACCAACGACAGGGACTATGGCTACACCTTC. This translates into CASTNDRDYGYTF.

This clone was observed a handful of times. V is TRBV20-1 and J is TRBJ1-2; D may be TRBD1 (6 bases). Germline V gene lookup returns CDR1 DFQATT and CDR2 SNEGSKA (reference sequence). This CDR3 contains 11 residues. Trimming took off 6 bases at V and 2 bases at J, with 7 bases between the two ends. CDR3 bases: TGCAGTGCCGGGACAAACTATGGCTACACCTTC. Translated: CSAGTNYGYTF.

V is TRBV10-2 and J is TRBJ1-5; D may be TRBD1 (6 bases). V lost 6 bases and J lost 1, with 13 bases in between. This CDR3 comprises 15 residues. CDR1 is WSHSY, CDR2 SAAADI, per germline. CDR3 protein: CASRPTGNSNQPQHF. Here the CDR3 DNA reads TGCGCCAGCAGGCCCACAGGGAACAGCAATCAGCCCCAGCATTTT.

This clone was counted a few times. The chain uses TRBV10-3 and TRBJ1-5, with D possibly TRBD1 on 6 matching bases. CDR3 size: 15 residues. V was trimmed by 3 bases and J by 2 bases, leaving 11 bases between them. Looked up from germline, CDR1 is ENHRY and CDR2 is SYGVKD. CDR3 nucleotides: TGTGCCATCAGTGACAGGGGCCAGGGCAATCAGCCCCAGCATTTT. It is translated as CAISDRGQGNQPQHF.

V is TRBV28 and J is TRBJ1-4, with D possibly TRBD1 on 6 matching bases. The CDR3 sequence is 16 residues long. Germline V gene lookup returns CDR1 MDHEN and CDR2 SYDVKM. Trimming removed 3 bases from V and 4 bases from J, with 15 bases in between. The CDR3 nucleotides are TGTGCCAGCAGTTTGCGGCAGGGGAGGGATAATGAAAAACTGTTTTTT. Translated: CASSLRQGRDNEKLFF.

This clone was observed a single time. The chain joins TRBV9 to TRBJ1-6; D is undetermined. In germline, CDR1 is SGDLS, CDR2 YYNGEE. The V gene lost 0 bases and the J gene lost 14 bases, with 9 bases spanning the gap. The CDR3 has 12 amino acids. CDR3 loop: CASSVAESALHF. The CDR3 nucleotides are TGTGCCAGCAGCGTAGCGGAGAGCGCCCTCCACTTT.

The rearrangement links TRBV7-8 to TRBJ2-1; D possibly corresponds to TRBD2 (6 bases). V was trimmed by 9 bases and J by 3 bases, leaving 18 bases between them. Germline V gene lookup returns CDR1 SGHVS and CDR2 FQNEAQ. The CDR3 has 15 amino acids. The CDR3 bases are TGTGCCAGTTCGATGGGGGGAGTCGGCTACAATGAGCAGTTCTTC. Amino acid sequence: CASSMGGVGYNEQFF.

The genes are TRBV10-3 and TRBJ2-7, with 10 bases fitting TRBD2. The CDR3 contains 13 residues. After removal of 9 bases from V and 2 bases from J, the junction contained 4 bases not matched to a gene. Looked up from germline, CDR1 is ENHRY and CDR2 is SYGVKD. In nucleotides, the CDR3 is TGTGCCATGGCGACTAGCGGGCCCTACGAGCAGTACTTC. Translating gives CAMATSGPYEQYF.

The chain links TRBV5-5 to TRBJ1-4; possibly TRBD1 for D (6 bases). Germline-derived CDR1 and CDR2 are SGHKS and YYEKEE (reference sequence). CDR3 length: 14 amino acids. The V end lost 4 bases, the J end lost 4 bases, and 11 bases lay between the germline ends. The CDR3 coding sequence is TGTGCCAGCAGCCGGACAGATTTTAATGAAAAACTGTTTTTT. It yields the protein CASSRTDFNEKLFF. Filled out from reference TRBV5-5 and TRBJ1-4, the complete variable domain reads DAGVTQSPTHLIKTRGQQVTLRCSPISGHKSVSWYQQVLGQGPQFIFQYYEKEERGRGNFPDRFSARQFPNYSSELNVNALLLGDSALYLCASSRTDFNEKLFFGSGTQLSVL.

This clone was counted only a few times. The CDR3 reads CASSVDRAYNEQFF. CDR3 nucleotide sequence: TGCGCCAGCAGCGTCGACAGGGCCTACAATGAGCAGTTCTTC. The rearrangement joins TRBV5-1 to TRBJ2-1; TRBD1 matches 7 bases. The CDR3 is made up of 14 amino acids. Per germline, CDR1 SGHRS and CDR2 YFSETQ. V dropped 4 bases and J dropped 2; count of bases not matched to a gene: 3.

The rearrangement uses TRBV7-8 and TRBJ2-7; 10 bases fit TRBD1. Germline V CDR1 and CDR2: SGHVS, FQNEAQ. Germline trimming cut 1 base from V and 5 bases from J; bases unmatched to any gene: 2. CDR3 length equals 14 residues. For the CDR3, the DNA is TGTGCCAGCAGCTTAGGGGACAGGGGACACGAGCAGTACTTC. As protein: CASSLGDRGHEQYF.

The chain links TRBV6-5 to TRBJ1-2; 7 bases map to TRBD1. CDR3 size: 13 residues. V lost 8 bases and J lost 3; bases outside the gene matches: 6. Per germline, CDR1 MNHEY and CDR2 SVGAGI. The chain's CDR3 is CASRLGTDYGYTF. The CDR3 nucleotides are TGTGCCAGCCGCCTTGGGACAGACTATGGCTACACCTTC.

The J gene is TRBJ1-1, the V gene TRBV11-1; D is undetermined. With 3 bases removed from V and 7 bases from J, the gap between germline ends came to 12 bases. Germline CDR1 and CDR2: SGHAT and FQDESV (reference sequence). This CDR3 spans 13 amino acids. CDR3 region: CASSFGLNYEAFF. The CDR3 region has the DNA TGTGCCAGCAGCTTTGGTTTGAACTATGAAGCTTTCTTT.

The CDR3 DNA is TGTGCCAGCTCACCAACAGGGAGCTCCTACGAGCAGTACTTC. Amino acid sequence: CASSPTGSSYEQYF. V gene TRBV18 combines with J gene TRBJ2-7; possible D gene TRBD1, 6 bases. This CDR3 comprises 14 residues. Germline V gives CDR1 KGHSH, CDR2 LQKENI. Trimming pared 2 bases from V and 0 bases from J, leaving 8 bases between. Looking up the rest from reference TRBV18 and TRBJ2-7 gives the full variable domain: NAGVMQNPRHLVRRRGQEARLRCSPMKGHSHVYWYRQLPEEGLKFMVYLQKENIIDESGMPKERFSAEFPKEGPSILRIQQVVRGDSAAYFCASSPTGSSYEQYFGPGTRLTVT.

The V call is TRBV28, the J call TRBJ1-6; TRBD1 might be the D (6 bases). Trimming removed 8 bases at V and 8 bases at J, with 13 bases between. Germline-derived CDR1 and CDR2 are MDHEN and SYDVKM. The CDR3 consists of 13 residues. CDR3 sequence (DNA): TGTGCCAGCCGGGACACCCGCCATTCACCCCTCCACTTT. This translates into CASRDTRHSPLHF.

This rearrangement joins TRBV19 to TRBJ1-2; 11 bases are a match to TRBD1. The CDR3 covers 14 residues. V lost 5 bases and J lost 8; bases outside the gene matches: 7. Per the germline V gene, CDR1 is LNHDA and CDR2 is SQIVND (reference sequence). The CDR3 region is CASSPQGQGGGYTF. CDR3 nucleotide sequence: TGTGCCAGTAGTCCCCAGGGACAGGGGGGCGGCTACACCTTC. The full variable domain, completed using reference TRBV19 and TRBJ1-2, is DGGITQSPKYLFRKEGQNVTLSCEQNLNHDAMYWYRQDPGQGLRLIYYSQIVNDFQKGDIAEGYSVSREKKESFPLTVTSAQKNPTAFYLCASSPQGQGGGYTFGSGTRLTVV.

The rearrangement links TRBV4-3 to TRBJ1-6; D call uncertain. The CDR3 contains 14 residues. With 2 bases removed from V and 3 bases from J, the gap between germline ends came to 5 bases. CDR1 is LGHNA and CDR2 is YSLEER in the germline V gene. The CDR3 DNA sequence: TGCGCCAGCAGCCAACTAGACTATAATTCACCCCTCCACTTT. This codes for CASSQLDYNSPLHF.

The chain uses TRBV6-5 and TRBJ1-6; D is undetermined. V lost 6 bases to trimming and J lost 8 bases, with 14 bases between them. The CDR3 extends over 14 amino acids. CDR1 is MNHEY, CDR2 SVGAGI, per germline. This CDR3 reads CASSSRERHSPLHF. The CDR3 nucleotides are TGTGCCAGCAGCTCCCGGGAAAGGCATTCACCCCTCCACTTT.

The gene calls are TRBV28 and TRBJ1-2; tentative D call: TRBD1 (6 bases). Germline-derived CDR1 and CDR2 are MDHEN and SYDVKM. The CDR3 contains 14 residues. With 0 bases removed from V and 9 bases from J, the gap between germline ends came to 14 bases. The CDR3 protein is CASSLWKQGGSYTF. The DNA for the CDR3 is TGTGCCAGCAGTTTATGGAAACAGGGAGGGAGCTACACCTTC.

CDR3 region: CASSLGGGAAYEQYF. DNA for the CDR3: TGTGCCAGCAGCTTGGGGGGCGGAGCAGCCTACGAGCAGTACTTC. This chain uses TRBV5-6 with TRBJ2-7; the D gene is possibly TRBD1 (5 bases). V shed 0 bases and J shed 2 bases, with 12 bases lying between them. The CDR3 consists of 15 residues. Germline lookup yields CDR1 SGHDT and CDR2 YYEEEE.

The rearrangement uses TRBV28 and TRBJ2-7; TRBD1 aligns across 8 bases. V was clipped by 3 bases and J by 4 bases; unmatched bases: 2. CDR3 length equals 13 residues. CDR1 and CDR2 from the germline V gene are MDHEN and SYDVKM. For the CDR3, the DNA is TGTGCCAGCAGTTTTGGACAGGGTTACGAGCAGTACTTC. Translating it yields CASSFGQGYEQYF.

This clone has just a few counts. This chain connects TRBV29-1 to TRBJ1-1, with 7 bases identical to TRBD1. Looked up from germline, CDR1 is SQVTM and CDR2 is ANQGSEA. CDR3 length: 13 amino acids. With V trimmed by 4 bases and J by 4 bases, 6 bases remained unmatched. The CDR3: CSVAGQVTTEAFF. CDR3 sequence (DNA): TGCAGCGTTGCAGGACAGGTGACCACTGAAGCTTTCTTT.

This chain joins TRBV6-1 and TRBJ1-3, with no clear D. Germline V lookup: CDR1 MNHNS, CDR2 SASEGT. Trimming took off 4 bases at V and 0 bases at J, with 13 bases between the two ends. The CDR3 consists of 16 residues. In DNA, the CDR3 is TGTGCCAGCAGTGTTCAGGCAGAATTCTCTGGAAACACCATATATTTT. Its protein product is CASSVQAEFSGNTIYF.

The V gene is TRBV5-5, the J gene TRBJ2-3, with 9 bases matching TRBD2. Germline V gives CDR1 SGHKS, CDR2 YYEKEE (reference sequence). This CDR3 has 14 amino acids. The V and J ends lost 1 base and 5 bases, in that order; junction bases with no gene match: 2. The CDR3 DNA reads TGTGCCAGCAGCTTGCTGACTAGCGGAGATACGCAGTATTTT. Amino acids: CASSLLTSGDTQYF.

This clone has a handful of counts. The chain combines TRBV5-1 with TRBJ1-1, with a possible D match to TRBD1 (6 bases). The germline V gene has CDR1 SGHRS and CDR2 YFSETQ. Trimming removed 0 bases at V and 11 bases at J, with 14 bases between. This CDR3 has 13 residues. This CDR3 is CASSLGGREGAFF. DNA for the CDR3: TGCGCCAGCAGCTTGGGGGGGCGCGAAGGGGCTTTCTTT.

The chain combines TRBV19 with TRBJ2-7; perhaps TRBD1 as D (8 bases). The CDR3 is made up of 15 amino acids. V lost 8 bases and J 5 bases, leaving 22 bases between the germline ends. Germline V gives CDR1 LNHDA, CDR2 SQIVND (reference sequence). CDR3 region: CASRSGAGGENEQYF. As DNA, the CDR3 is TGTGCCAGTCGAAGCGGGGCAGGGGGCGAAAACGAGCAGTACTTC.

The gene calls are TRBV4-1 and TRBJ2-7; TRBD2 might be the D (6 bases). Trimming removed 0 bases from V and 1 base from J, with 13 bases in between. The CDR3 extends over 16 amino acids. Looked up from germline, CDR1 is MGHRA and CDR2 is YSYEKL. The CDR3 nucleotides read TGCGCCAGCAGCCAAGAGGGGACTCTCGGGTCCTACGAGCAGTACTTC. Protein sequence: CASSQEGTLGSYEQYF.

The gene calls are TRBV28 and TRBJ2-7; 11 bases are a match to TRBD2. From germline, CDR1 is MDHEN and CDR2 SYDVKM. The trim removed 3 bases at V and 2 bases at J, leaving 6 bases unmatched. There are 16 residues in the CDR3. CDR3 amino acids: CASSFTTSGDPYEQYF. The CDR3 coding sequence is TGTGCCAGCAGTTTTACGACTAGCGGGGATCCCTACGAGCAGTACTTC.